This T cell receptor (beta chain) was identified during a study of human versus mouse CDR3 diversity and MHC coevolution. As concerns this clone: This specimen includes other DNA sequences encoding the same CDR3.

Profiling relied on immunoSEQ multiplex PCR, and the TCRdb table lists in-frame clones only, not all of them. This table has tens of thousands of clones, about 94% appearing once. Sequencing was carried out using naive CD4+ T cells from blood. The subset denotes: CD45RO-negative CD62L-positive naive CD4 T cells. The sequence was obtained from a person in their 60s in good health.

This chain's CDR3 is CASSLARGGTTEAFF. CDR3 DNA: TGTGCCAGCAGCTTAGCGCGGGGCGGGACCACTGAAGCTTTCTTT. The chain employs TRBV7-8 and TRBJ1-1; perhaps TRBD1 as D (5 bases). CDR1 is SGHVS, CDR2 FQNEAQ, per germline. V was trimmed by 0 bases and J by 4 bases, leaving 12 bases between them. This CDR3 is 15 amino acids long.